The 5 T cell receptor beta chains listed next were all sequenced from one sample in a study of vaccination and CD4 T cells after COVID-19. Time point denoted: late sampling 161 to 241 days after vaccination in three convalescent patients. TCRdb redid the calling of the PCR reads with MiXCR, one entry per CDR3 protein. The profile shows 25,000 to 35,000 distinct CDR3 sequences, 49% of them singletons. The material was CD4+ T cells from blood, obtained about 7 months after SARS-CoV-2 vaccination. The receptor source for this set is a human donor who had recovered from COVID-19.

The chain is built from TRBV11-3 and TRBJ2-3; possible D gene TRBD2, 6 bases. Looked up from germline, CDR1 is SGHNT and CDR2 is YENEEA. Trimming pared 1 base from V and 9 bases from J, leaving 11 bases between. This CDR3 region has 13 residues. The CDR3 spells CASSLVRGSTQYF. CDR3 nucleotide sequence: TGTGCCAGCAGCTTAGTGCGGGGATCCACGCAGTATTTT. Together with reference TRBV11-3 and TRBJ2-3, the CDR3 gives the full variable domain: EAGVVQSPRYKIIEKKQPVAFWCNPISGHNTLYWYLQNLGQGPELLIRYENEEAVDDSQLPKDRFSAERLKGVDSTLKIQPAELGDSAVYLCASSLVRGSTQYFGPGTRLTVL.

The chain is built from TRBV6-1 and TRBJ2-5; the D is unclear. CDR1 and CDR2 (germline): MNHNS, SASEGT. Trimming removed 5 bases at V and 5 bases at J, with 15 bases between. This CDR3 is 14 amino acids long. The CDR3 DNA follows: TGTGCCAGCAGTCCACGGGCCACGTGGGAGACCCAGTACTTC. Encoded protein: CASSPRATWETQYF.

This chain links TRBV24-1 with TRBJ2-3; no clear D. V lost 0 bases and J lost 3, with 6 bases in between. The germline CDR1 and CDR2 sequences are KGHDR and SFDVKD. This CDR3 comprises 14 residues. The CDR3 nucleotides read TGTGCCACCAGTGATTTGACCGGGACAGATACGCAGTATTTT. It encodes CATSDLTGTDTQYF.

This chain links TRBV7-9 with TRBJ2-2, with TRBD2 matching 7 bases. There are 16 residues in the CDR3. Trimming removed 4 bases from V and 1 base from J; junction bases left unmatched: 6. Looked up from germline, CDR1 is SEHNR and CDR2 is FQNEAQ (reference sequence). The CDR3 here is CASSSGASGNTGELFF. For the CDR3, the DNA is TGTGCCAGCAGCTCCGGGGCTAGCGGGAACACCGGGGAGCTGTTTTTT.

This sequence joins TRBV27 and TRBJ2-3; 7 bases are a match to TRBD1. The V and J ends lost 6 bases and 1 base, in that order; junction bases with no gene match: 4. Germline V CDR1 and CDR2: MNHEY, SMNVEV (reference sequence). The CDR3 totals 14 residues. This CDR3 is CASRRQGGTDTQYF. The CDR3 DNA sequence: TGTGCCAGCAGGCGACAGGGAGGCACAGATACGCAGTATTTT.